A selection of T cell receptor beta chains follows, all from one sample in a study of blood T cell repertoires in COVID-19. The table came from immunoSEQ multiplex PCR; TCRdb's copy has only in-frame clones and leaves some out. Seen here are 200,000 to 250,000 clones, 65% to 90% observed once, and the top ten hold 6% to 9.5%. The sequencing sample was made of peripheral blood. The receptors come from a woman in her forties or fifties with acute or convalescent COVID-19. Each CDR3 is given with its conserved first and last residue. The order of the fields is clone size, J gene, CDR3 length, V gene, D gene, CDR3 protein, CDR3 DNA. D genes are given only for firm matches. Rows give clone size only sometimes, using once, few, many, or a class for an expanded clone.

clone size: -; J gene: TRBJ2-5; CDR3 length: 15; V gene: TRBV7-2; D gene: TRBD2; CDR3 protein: CASSLSAGRQETQYF; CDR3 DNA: TGTGCCAGCAGCTTGTCAGCGGGGCGGCAAGAGACCCAGTACTTC
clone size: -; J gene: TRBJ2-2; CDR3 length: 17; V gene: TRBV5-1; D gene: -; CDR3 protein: CASSPKAGLGIIGELFF; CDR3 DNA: TGCGCCAGCAGCCCTAAGGCAGGGCTAGGAATTATCGGGGAGCTGTTTTTT
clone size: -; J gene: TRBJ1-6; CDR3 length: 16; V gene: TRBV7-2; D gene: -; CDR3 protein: CASSLTSTGVNSPLHF; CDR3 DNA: TGTGCCAGCAGCTTAACCTCGACAGGCGTCAATTCACCCCTCCACTTT
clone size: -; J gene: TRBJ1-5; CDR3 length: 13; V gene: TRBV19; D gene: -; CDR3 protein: CASSSGSYQPQHF; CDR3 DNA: TGTGCCAGTAGTTCAGGGTCGTATCAGCCCCAGCATTTT
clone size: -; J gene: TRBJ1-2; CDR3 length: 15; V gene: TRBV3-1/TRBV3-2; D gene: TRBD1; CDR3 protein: CASSQAGTGPYGYTF; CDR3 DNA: TGTGCCAGCAGCCAGGCCGGGACAGGGCCCTATGGCTACACCTTC
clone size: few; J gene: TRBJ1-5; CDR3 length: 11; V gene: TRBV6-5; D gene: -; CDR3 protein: CASSYRQPQHF; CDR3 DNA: TGTGCCAGCAGTTACCGTCAGCCCCAGCATTTT
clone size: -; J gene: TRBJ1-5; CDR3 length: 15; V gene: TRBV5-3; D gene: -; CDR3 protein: CARSPGIERSVTQHF; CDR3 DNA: TGTGCCAGAAGCCCCGGTATCGAGCGATCAGTGACCCAGCATTTT
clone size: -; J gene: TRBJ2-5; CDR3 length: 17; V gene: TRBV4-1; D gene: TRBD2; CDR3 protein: CASSQGLTSGSGETQYF; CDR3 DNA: TGCGCCAGCAGCCAAGGCTTAACTAGCGGGAGTGGGGAGACCCAGTACTTC
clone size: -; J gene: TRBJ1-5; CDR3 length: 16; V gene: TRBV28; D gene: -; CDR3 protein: CASSPAALAANQPQHF; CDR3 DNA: TGTGCCAGCAGCCCCGCAGCCCTGGCAGCGAATCAGCCCCAGCATTTT
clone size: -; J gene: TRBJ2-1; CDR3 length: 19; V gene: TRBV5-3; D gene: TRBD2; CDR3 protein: CARSSGLAGVFWWDNEQFF; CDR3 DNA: TGTGCCAGAAGCTCGGGACTAGCGGGAGTATTTTGGTGGGACAATGAGCAGTTCTTC
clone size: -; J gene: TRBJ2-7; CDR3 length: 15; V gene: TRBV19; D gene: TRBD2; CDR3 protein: CASEKGLAGVQEQYF; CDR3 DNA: TGTGCCAGTGAGAAAGGACTAGCGGGAGTACAAGAGCAGTACTTC
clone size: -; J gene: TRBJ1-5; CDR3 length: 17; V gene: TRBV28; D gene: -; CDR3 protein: CASSPLSFRGAGQPQHF; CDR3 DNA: TGTGCCAGCAGTCCGTTATCGTTTCGGGGGGCGGGTCAGCCCCAGCATTTT
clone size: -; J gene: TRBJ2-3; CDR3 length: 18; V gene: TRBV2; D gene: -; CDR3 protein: CASGTLGGSALPTDTQYF; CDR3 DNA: TGTGCCAGCGGTACCCTGGGAGGAAGCGCCCTTCCCACAGATACGCAGTATTTT
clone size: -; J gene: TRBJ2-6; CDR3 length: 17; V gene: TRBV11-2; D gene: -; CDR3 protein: CASSFGSGSSGANVLTF; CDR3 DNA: -
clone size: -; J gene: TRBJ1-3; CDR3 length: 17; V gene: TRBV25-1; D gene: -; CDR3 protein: CASSDPPQGRSGNTIYF; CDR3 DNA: TGTGCCAGCAGTGATCCGCCCCAGGGGCGCTCTGGAAACACCATATATTTT
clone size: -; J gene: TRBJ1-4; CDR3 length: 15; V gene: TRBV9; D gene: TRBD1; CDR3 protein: CASSVVTGINEKLFF; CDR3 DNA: TGTGCCAGCAGCGTAGTGACAGGGATTAATGAAAAACTGTTTTTT
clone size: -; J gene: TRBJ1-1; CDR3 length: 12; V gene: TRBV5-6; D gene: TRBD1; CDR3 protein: CASSLEQGAAFF; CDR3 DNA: TGTGCCAGCAGCTTGGAACAGGGGGCAGCTTTCTTT
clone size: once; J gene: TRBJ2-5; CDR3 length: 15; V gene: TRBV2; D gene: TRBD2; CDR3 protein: CASSGPRGAEETQYF; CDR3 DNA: TGTGCCAGCAGTGGACCGCGGGGGGCCGAAGAGACCCAGTACTTC
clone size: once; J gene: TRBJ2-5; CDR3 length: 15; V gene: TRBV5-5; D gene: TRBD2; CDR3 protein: CASSLLAGEVETQYF; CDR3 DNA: TGTGCCAGCAGCCTCCTAGCGGGGGAAGTAGAGACCCAGTACTTC
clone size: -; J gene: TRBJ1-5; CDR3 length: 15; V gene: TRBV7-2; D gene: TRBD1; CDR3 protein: CASSPGTGEVQPQHF; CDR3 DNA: TGTGCCAGCAGCCCCGGGACAGGGGAGGTTCAGCCCCAGCATTTT
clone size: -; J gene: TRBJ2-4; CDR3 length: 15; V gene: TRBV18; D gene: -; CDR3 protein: CASSPTRPDTGPWYF; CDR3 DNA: TGTGCCAGCTCACCAACCCGCCCAGACACAGGGCCTTGGTACTTC